Listed here are 27 T cell receptor beta chains from one sample, sequenced in a study of regulatory T cells in long-lasting Graves disease. Time point meaning: persistent/refractory GD, antithyroid drugs over 5 years with positive TRAb. The TCR library was made from RNA extracted from PBMCs. The TCR beta library used iRepertoire HTBI primers with Arm-PCR amplification of CDR3. From the multiplex PCR reads, TCRdb called clonotypes with MiXCR, one entry per CDR3 protein. The table lists hundreds of thousands of distinct CDR3 sequences, more than 20% of them singletons. The input for sequencing was peripheral blood mononuclear cells (PBMCs), taken when the disease was refractory, from a patient treated with antithyroid drugs. Every receptor here comes from a female donor with Graves disease.

This clonotype showed up many times. CDR3 DNA: TGTGCCACCAGATCAGGTCCGAATCAGCCCCAGCATTTT. It encodes CATRSGPNQPQHF. This chain links TRBV28 with TRBJ1-5; D is uncertain. Trimming stripped 10 bases from V and 4 bases from J, with 14 bases between. The CDR3 contains 13 residues. The germline CDR1 and CDR2 sequences are MDHEN and SYDVKM.

This clonotype appeared a few times. The J gene is TRBJ1-6, the V gene TRBV4-2, with 8 nucleotides matching TRBD1. This CDR3 is built from 15 residues. Germline assignment: CDR1 LGHNA and CDR2 YNFKEQ. V shed 0 bases, J shed 10 bases, and the junction held 5 bases outside the gene matches. The CDR3 loop is CASSQEDREPSPLHF. CDR3 in DNA: TGTGCCAGCAGCCAAGAGGACAGGGAACCCTCACCCCTCCACTTT.

This clonotype was picked up many times. The V call is TRBV7-2, the J call TRBJ1-1; TRBD1 matches 7 bases. In germline, CDR1 is SGHTA, CDR2 FQGNSA. The CDR3 covers 13 residues. V lost 6 bases, J lost 4 bases, and 5 bases stayed unmatched. CDR3 in amino acids: CASSFQGGTEAFF. The DNA of the CDR3 is TGTGCCAGCAGTTTTCAGGGGGGCACTGAAGCTTTCTTT.

This clonotype appeared many times. The V call is TRBV20-1, the J call TRBJ2-7; D might be TRBD2 (6 bases). V shed 3 bases and J shed 3 bases, with 27 bases lying between them. The V gene's germline CDR1 is DFQATT and CDR2 SNEGSKA (reference sequence). The CDR3 has 18 amino acids. DNA for the CDR3: TGCAGTGCTAGTGTGGGGGAGCCCCTGGGAGGAGCTCACTACGAGCAGTACTTC. It encodes CSASVGEPLGGAHYEQYF.

The chain has TRBV12-3 or TRBV12-4 and TRBJ2-7; tentatively, D is TRBD1 or TRBD2 (5 bases each). V lost 6 bases to trimming and J lost 0 bases, with 15 bases between them. The CDR3 consists of 15 residues. In nucleotides, the CDR3 is TGTGCCAGCAGGCCACGGGACCGGCCCTCCTACGAGCAGTACTTC. Its protein product is CASRPRDRPSYEQYF.

This clonotype occurred a few times. V is TRBV20-1 and J is TRBJ2-7; weak D call: TRBD1 (6 bases). V dropped 5 bases and J dropped 6 bases, with 20 bases sitting between them. This CDR3 comprises 14 residues. CDR1 and CDR2 (germline): DFQATT, SNEGSKA (reference sequence). The CDR3 coding sequence is TGCAGTGCTGTGATGGACAGCAGGATTGGCGAGCAGTACTTC. Translated, it gives CSAVMDSRIGEQYF.

This clonotype was recorded at least ten times. V usage is TRBV12-3 or TRBV12-4 and J usage is TRBJ1-2; no definite D call. The germline V and J ends were trimmed by 6 bases and 6 bases, with 11 bases remaining between them. The CDR3 loop spans 12 amino acids. The CDR3 DNA follows: TGTGCCAGCAGCCCCCATGGTGATGGCTACACCTTC. Translation gives CASSPHGDGYTF.

The chain carries TRBV7-9 and TRBJ2-1; no clear D. V lost 1 base and J lost 8, with 12 bases in between. This CDR3 is 14 amino acids long. Germline V gene data show CDR1 as SEHNR and CDR2 as FQNEAQ (reference sequence). CDR3 sequence reads: CASSLVTLSHEQFF. CDR3 DNA sequence: TGTGCCAGCAGCTTAGTCACCCTCAGTCATGAGCAGTTCTTC.

This clonotype was detected a few times. The rearrangement uses TRBV7-9 and TRBJ2-5; D not resolved. This CDR3 is 12 amino acids long. The germline V gene has CDR1 SEHNR and CDR2 FQNEAQ (reference sequence). Trimming removed 6 bases from V and 3 bases from J, with 8 bases in between. CDR3 DNA sequence: TGTGCCAGCAGGTCCCAAGAAGAGACCCAGTACTTC. Encoded protein: CASRSQEETQYF.

This clonotype occurred many times. V gene TRBV27 combines with J gene TRBJ2-7, with 8 bases fitting TRBD2. CDR1 is MNHEY, CDR2 SMNVEV, per germline (reference sequence). CDR3 length equals 14 residues. V lost 6 bases, J lost 6 bases, and 10 bases stayed unmatched. The DNA for the CDR3 is TGTGCCAGCAGCTTTGGGACTAGAGCCTTCGAGCAGTACTTC. Residues: CASSFGTRAFEQYF.

This clonotype was detected ten times or more. V usage is TRBV7-2 and J usage is TRBJ2-2; perhaps TRBD2 as D (5 bases). The CDR3 has 13 amino acids. Trimming stripped 5 bases from V and 6 bases from J, with 10 bases between. In germline, CDR1 is SGHTA, CDR2 FQGNSA. The DNA of the CDR3 is TGTGCCAGCAGCCAAAAGAGGGCCGGGGAGCTGTTTTTT. Amino acids: CASSQKRAGELFF.

Concerning this clonotype itself: This may arise from a read error, as a much more abundant clone is one base away. The gene calls are TRBV20-1 and TRBJ1-2; tentative D call: TRBD1 (5 bases). Germline lookup yields CDR1 DFQATT and CDR2 SNEGSKA (reference sequence). Trimming pared 6 bases from V and 2 bases from J, leaving 16 bases between. The length of the CDR3 is 14 residues. The DNA of the CDR3 is TGCAGTGCCCGGGGCAGGGACGGAAACTATGGCTACACCTTC. Protein sequence: CSARGRDGNYGYTF.

This clonotype has a count of ten or more. The chain carries TRBV4-1 and TRBJ2-5; D is possibly TRBD2 (6 bases). Germline V gene data show CDR1 as MGHRA and CDR2 as YSYEKL. The CDR3 contains 15 residues. V gave up 0 bases and J gave up 1 base, with 9 bases separating them. The CDR3 here is CASSQDQTSQETQYF. The CDR3 DNA reads TGCGCCAGCAGCCAAGACCAGACTAGCCAAGAGACCCAGTACTTC.

This clonotype was seen only a few times. The gene calls are TRBV20-1 and TRBJ2-3; 12 positions match TRBD1. Trimming at V came to 0 bases and at J to 6 bases, leaving 4 bases not matched to a gene. CDR1 and CDR2 from the germline V gene are DFQATT and SNEGSKA (reference sequence). This CDR3 comprises 15 residues. DNA of the CDR3: TGCAGTGCTAGAGATTTCGGGACAGGGGGCGATACGCAGTATTTT. Its protein is CSARDFGTGGDTQYF.

This chain connects TRBV20-1 to TRBJ1-2; no definite D call. Germline CDR1 is DFQATT and CDR2 is SNEGSKA (reference sequence). The CDR3 extends over 12 amino acids. V gave up 6 bases and J gave up 4 bases, with 12 bases separating them. Written as DNA, the CDR3 is TGCAGTGCCCCGGAGGAGGTCTATGGCTACACCTTC. Protein product: CSAPEEVYGYTF.

This clonotype came up many times. The genes are TRBV6-1 and TRBJ2-5; TRBD2 aligns across 7 bases. Germline loops: CDR1 MNHNS, CDR2 SASEGT. Trimming took 6 bases from V and 2 from J; bases not matched to a gene: 3. The CDR3 length is 13 residues. The CDR3 loop reads CASRPGLQETQYF. Written as DNA, the CDR3 is TGTGCCAGCAGACCGGGACTACAAGAGACCCAGTACTTC.

V usage is TRBV7-3 and J usage is TRBJ1-6; 7 bases line up with TRBD1. V lost 3 bases and J lost 6; bases outside the gene matches: 5. The CDR3 consists of 15 residues. Germline CDR1 is SGHTA and CDR2 is FQGTGA. The CDR3 here is CASSLTGKGNSPLHF. In nucleotides, the CDR3 is TGTGCCAGCAGCTTGACAGGGAAGGGTAATTCACCCCTCCACTTT.

The rearrangement uses TRBV7-3 and TRBJ1-5; D is possibly TRBD1 (6 bases). CDR3 length: 17 residues. Deletions cut 4 bases from V and 0 bases from J, with 16 bases between. Germline CDR1 SGHTA, CDR2 FQGTGA. CDR3 sequence: CASSSNRGHYSNQPQHF. CDR3 DNA: TGTGCCAGCAGCTCAAACCGGGGACACTATAGCAATCAGCCCCAGCATTTT.

This clonotype was picked up many times. The rearrangement links TRBV2 to TRBJ2-5; D uncertain. The CDR3 runs 13 residues. Germline CDR1 and CDR2: SNHLY and FYNNEI. V lost 1 base, J lost 5 bases, and 8 bases lay in between. CDR3 sequence reads: CASSEDPRETQYF. The CDR3 coding sequence is TGTGCCAGCAGTGAAGACCCGAGGGAGACCCAGTACTTC.

The CDR3 reads CAIRGTTEYTEAFF. The CDR3 DNA reads TGTGCCATCAGGGGGACGACAGAGTACACTGAAGCTTTCTTT. This rearrangement joins TRBV10-3 to TRBJ1-1; a possible D gene is TRBD1 (5 bases). Germline CDR1 is ENHRY and CDR2 is SYGVKD. V lost 6 bases and J 3 bases, leaving 14 bases between the germline ends. The CDR3 has 14 amino acids.

The table lists this clonotype with a few counts. The chain carries TRBV7-6 and TRBJ2-7; D possibly corresponds to TRBD1 (6 bases). Germline V lookup: CDR1 SGHVS, CDR2 FNYEAQ. Trimming took off 5 bases at V and 3 bases at J, with 14 bases between the two ends. The CDR3 has 14 amino acids. The CDR3 spells CASSPGTPFYEQYF. The CDR3 DNA sequence: TGTGCCAGCAGCCCCGGGACACCCTTCTACGAGCAGTACTTC.

The table lists this clonotype with many counts. J is TRBJ2-7 and V is TRBV20-1; 10 bases fit TRBD2. Per the germline V gene, CDR1 is DFQATT and CDR2 is SNEGSKA (reference sequence). V trimming: 6 bases; J trimming: 2 bases; junction bases outside the gene matches: 4. CDR3 size: 13 residues. The CDR3 bases are TGCAGTGCAAGGGGGACTAGCGCCTACGAGCAGTACTTC. It translates to CSARGTSAYEQYF.

The chain recombines TRBV6-1 with TRBJ2-1; possibly TRBD1 for D (6 bases). CDR3 size: 15 residues. V lost 5 bases, J lost 4 bases, and 15 bases lay in between. Per the germline V gene, CDR1 is MNHNS and CDR2 is SASEGT. DNA for the CDR3: TGTGCCAGCAGTCGAACAGGGTTCCCATACAATGAGCAGTTCTTC. Encoded protein: CASSRTGFPYNEQFF.

The chain joins TRBV4-2 to TRBJ1-2; perhaps TRBD1 as D (5 bases). Germline values: CDR1 LGHNA, CDR2 YNFKEQ. The CDR3 sequence is 16 residues long. V shed 0 bases and J shed 3 bases, with 14 bases lying between them. Written as DNA, the CDR3 is TGTGCCAGCAGCCAAGAAGTTGGAGGGGTTGACTATGGCTACACCTTC. It specifies CASSQEVGGVDYGYTF.

CDR3 nucleotides: TGTGCCAGCGGTCTAGCCCCTAACTATGGCTACACCTTC. Its translation is CASGLAPNYGYTF. The rearrangement uses TRBV6-1 and TRBJ1-2; no reliable D call. The V end was cut by 8 bases, the J end by 0 bases, with 10 bases between. The CDR3 spans 13 residues. Germline CDR1 and CDR2: MNHNS and SASEGT.

The V gene is TRBV12-3 or TRBV12-4, the J gene TRBJ2-2; D is possibly TRBD2 (6 bases). This CDR3 has 16 residues. The ends were cut back, 3 bases at V and 3 bases at J, with 14 bases in the middle. The CDR3 coding sequence is TGTGCCAGCAGTTTTGGTCGACGGGGGTACACCGGGGAGCTGTTTTTT. This gives the protein CASSFGRRGYTGELFF.

The J gene is TRBJ2-7, the V gene TRBV5-1, with TRBD1 matching over 8 bases. Unmatched junction bases numbered 27, after V lost 8 bases and J lost 2 bases. The germline V gene encodes CDR1 SGHRS and CDR2 YFSETQ. This CDR3 has 20 amino acids. The CDR3 DNA reads as TGCGCCAGAGGCCACAGGGGGACAAGGGGGCCCTTGAGTAAACCCTACGAGCAGTACTTC. Its protein is CARGHRGTRGPLSKPYEQYF.